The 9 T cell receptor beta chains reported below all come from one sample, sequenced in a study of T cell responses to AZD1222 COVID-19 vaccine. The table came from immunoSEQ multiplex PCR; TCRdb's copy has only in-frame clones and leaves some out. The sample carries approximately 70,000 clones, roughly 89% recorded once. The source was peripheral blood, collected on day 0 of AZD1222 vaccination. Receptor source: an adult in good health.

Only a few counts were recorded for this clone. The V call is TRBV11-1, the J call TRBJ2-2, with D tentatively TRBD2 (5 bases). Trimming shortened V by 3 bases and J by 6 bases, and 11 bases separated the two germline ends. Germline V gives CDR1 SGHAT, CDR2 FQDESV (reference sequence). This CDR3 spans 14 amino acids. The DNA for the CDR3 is TGTGCCAGCAGCTTCCTAGGGAGCGCCGGGGAGCTGTTTTTT. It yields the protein CASSFLGSAGELFF.

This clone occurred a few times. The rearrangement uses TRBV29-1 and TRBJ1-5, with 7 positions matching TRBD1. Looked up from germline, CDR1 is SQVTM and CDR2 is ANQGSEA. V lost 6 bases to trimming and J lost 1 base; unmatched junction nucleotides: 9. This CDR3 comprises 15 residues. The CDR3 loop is CSVAIGTASNQPQHF. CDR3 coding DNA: TGCAGCGTGGCGATTGGGACAGCCAGCAATCAGCCCCAGCATTTT.

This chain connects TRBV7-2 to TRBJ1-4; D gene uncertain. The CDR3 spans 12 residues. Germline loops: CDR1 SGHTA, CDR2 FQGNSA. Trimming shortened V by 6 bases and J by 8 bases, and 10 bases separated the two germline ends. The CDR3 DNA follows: TGTGCCAGCAGTCCAAGAGGGGAAAAACTGTTTTTT. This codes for CASSPRGEKLFF.

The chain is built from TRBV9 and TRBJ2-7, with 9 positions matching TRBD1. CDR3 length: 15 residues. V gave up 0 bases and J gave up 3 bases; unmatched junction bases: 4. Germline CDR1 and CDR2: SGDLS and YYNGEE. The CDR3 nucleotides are TGTGCCAGCAGCGTAGGACCGGGACAGGGCTACGAGCAGTACTTC. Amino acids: CASSVGPGQGYEQYF.

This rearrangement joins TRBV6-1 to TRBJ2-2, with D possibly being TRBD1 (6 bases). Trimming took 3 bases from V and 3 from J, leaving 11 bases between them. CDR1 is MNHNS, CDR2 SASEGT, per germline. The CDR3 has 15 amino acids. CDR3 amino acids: CASSESGADTGELFF. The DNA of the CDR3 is TGTGCCAGCAGTGAGTCAGGGGCTGACACCGGGGAGCTGTTTTTT.

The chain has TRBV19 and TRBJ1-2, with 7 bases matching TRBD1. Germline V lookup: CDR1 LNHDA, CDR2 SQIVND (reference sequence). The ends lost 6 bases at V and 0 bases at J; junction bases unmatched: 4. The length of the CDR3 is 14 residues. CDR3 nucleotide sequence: TGTGCCAGTAGCTGGGACAGTACTAACTATGGCTACACCTTC. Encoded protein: CASSWDSTNYGYTF.

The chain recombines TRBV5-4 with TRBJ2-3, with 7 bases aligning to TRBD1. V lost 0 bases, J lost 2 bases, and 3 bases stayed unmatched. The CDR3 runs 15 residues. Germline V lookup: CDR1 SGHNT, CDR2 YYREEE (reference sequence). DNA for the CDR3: TGTGCCAGCAGCTTGGGACAGGGATACACAGATACGCAGTATTTT. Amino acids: CASSLGQGYTDTQYF.

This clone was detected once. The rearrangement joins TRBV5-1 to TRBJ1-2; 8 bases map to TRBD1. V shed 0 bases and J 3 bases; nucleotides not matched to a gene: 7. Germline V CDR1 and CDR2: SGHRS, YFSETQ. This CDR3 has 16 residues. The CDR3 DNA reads TGCGCCAGCAGCTTGGATCCAGGGGGCAGGGACTATGGCTACACCTTC. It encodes CASSLDPGGRDYGYTF.

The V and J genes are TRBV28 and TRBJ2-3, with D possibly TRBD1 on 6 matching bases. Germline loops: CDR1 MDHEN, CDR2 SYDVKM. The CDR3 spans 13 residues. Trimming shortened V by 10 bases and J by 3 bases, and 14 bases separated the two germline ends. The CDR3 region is CATRTDKTDTQYF. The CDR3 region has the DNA TGTGCCACCCGGACAGATAAAACAGATACGCAGTATTTT. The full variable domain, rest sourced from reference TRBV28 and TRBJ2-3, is DVKVTQSSRYLVKRTGEKVFLECVQDMDHENMFWYRQDPGLGLRLIYFSYDVKMKEKGDIPEGYSVSREKKERFSLILESASTNQTSMYLCATRTDKTDTQYFGPGTRLTVL.